A single sample gave rise to the 2 T cell receptor beta chains below, sequenced in a study of control samples from healthy donors and cancer patients. The table came from immunoSEQ multiplex PCR; TCRdb's copy has only in-frame clones and leaves some out. The sample holds fewer than 15,000 clones; less than 95% are singletons and the top ten take around 27%. Sequences were obtained from PBMCs. These receptors were taken from a man in his 70s with head and neck cancer.

The chain employs TRBV12-3 or TRBV12-4 and TRBJ1-5; no clear D gene. V gave up 5 bases and J gave up 5 bases, with 10 bases separating them. This CDR3 is 13 amino acids long. The CDR3 region is CASSLSGDQPQHF. The CDR3 region has the DNA TGTGCCAGCAGTCTCAGCGGAGATCAGCCCCAGCATTTT.

The chain couples TRBV9 to TRBJ2-1, with TRBD1 matching 12 bases. The CDR3 has 15 residues. Losses at the gene ends were 4 bases for V and 6 bases for J; bases not matched to a gene: 5. Germline CDR1 SGDLS, CDR2 YYNGEE. In DNA, the CDR3 is TGTGCCAGCAGCCGGGACAGGGGGCTCGTCAATGAGCAGTTCTTC. Translated: CASSRDRGLVNEQFF.